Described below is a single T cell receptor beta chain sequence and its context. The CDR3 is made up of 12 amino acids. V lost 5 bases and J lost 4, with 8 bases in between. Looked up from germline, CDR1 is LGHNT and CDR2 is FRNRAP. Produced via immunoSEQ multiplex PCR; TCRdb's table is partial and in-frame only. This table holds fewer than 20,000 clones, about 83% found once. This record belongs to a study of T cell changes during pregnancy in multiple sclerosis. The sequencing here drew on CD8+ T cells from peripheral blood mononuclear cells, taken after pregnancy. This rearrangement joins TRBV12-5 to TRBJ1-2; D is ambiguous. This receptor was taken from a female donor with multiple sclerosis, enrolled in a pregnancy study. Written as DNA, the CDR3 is TGTGCTAGTGGTCCCACGGTCTATGGCTACACCTTC. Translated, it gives CASGPTVYGYTF.